These 2 T cell receptor beta chains share one sample of origin, sequenced in a study of somatic mutations in cytotoxic T cells in rheumatoid arthritis (dated by TCRdb to 2017 to 2019). Libraries were made using the immunoSEQ multiplex PCR assay. The table was pulled from immuneACCESS by TCRdb, which kept in-frame rearrangements only. Such tables lose some clones; where checked, under half of the loss comes from unresolved V genes, and the rest has no known cause. For this sample the table gives 25,000 to 35,000 clones, of which around 84% were detected only once. The top ten clonotypes cover around 9% of the sample. Sequencing was carried out using CD8+ T cells sorted from blood. The receptors originated from an adult with rheumatoid arthritis.

The genes are TRBV6-5 and TRBJ1-1; the D is unclear. Germline V CDR1 and CDR2: MNHEY, SVGAGI. The CDR3 is made up of 13 amino acids. V lost 5 bases, J lost 3 bases, and 10 bases lay in between. The CDR3 nucleotides are TGTGCCAGCAGTGCCCTTCGGGACACTGAAGCTTTCTTT. Protein sequence: CASSALRDTEAFF.

The genes are TRBV30 and TRBJ2-7; TRBD1 is a possible D gene (6 bases). CDR1 and CDR2 from the germline V gene are GTSNPN and SVGIG (reference sequence). V lost 7 bases to trimming and J lost 0 bases, with 10 bases between them. The CDR3 is 12 amino acids. The CDR3 DNA reads TGTGCCTTTGAGGGGGACTCCTACGAGCAGTACTTC. It encodes CAFEGDSYEQYF.